This record concerns one T cell receptor beta chain sequence. In germline, CDR1 is LGHDT, CDR2 YNNKEL (reference sequence). With 4 bases clipped from V and 2 bases from J, the junction kept 4 bases outside the gene matches. The CDR3 has 15 residues. This sample was taken from a study of blood T cell repertoires in COVID-19. Study context: T cells, B-cell-depleted T cells, or PBMCs provided the cDNA or gDNA that served as material.

The Seattle patients, enrolled during active infection, were followed longitudinally. Authors' processing steps: Researchers report that nucleated cell counts were estimated from reference gene primer amplification. Here immunoSEQ multiplex PCR was the method, and the copy in TCRdb shows in-frame clones only, minus some. That table gives V, J and clone size, and the DNA gave D and trimming. In the table there are 150,000 to 170,000 clones, over 75% of which are singletons. Sequencing was done on a sample of peripheral blood. The sequence was obtained from a man in his 60s with COVID-19, enrolled during active disease. The V gene is TRBV3-1 (or the pseudogene TRBV3-2), the J gene TRBJ2-3, with 9 bases aligning to TRBD2. CDR3 DNA: TGTGCCAGCAGCCCAGCTAGCGGGATCACAGATACGCAGTATTTT. Protein product: CASSPASGITDTQYF.